Listed below are T cell receptor beta chains from one sample, sequenced in a study of shared clonotypes between healthy human individuals. Generated by immunoSEQ multiplex PCR, the TCRdb table keeps only in-frame clones and is missing some. In the table there are millions of clones, about 92% of which are singletons. Sequenced input: naive CD8+ T cells from PBMCs. These TCRs come from a man between 18 and 29 years old in good health. Some clones in this sample may be carry-over from other donors' samples. Each CDR3 is given with its conserved first and last residue. D genes are given only for firm matches. Clone sizes are given selectively: once, few, many, or a class where the clone is expanded.

V	size	J	D	DNA	CDR3
TRBV5-1	.	TRBJ2-1	TRBD1	TGCGCCAGCAGCCCTGACAGGGACGATGAGCAGTTCTTC	CASSPDRDDEQFF
TRBV5-8	.	TRBJ2-3	TRBD1	TGTGCCAGCAGCCACAGGGGGGATACGCAGTATTTT	CASSHRGDTQYF
TRBV9	.	TRBJ1-1	.	TGTGCCAGCAGCGACCCCCCGGGGGAGGGGAGGGCCATGAACACTGAAGCTTTCTTT	CASSDPPGEGRAMNTEAFF
TRBV9	.	TRBJ1-5	.	TGTGCCAGCAGCGTAGGGGCGGGAGGAGGCAATCAGCCCCAGCATTTT	CASSVGAGGGNQPQHF
TRBV15	.	TRBJ2-5	TRBD2	TGTGCCACCAGCACTAGCGGGAGAGGGGCTCGTGAGGAGACCCAGTACTTC	CATSTSGRGAREETQYF
TRBV9	once	TRBJ1-5	.	TGTGCCAGCAGCGTAGAATTCATGGGACCCCAGCATTTT	CASSVEFMGPQHF
TRBV27	.	TRBJ2-2	.	TGTGCCAGCAGAACCCGCACCGGGGAGCTGTTTTTT	CASRTRTGELFF
TRBV4-2	.	TRBJ2-7	TRBD2	TGTGCCAGCAGCCGGAGAACACAACTAGCGGAGTTCGACGGGCAGTACTTC	CASSRRTQLAEFDGQYF
TRBV6-5	.	TRBJ2-2	TRBD2	TGTGCCAGCAGTTACGGACTAGCGGACACCGGGGAGCTGTTTTTT	CASSYGLADTGELFF
TRBV5-1	.	TRBJ2-1	.	TGCGCCAGCAGCCCACCCGCGAATGAGCAGTTCTTC	CASSPPANEQFF
TRBV9	.	TRBJ1-1	.	TGTGCCAGCAGCGCCCATACTCTTGCCGGGGGGGCTGAAGCTTTCTTT	CASSAHTLAGGAEAFF
TRBV19	.	TRBJ2-1	TRBD2	TGTGCCAGTCATCGGAGCGGGAGGGCCAACGAGCAGTTCTTC	CASHRSGRANEQFF
TRBV15	.	TRBJ2-7	.	TGTGCCACCAGCAGAGATCGAGGACACTTCTACGAGCAGTACTTC	CATSRDRGHFYEQYF
TRBV27	.	TRBJ2-7	.	TGTGCCAGCAGTTCTGGAATAAACTACGAGCAGTACTTC	CASSSGINYEQYF
TRBV5-8	.	TRBJ2-7	.	TGTGCCAGCAGCTTGGAAGACTTAGGGTACGAGCAGTACTTC	CASSLEDLGYEQYF
TRBV9	.	TRBJ1-1	.	TGTGCCAGCAGTCCCGAAGGGCGAGGCACTGAAGCTTTCTTT	CASSPEGRGTEAFF
TRBV13	once	TRBJ2-2	.	TGTGCCAGCAGCTTAGAACAGTCGAACACCGGGGAGCTGTTTTTT	CASSLEQSNTGELFF
TRBV7-8	.	TRBJ1-3	.	TGTGCCAGCAGGGAGGAGGGGTCATCTGGAAACACCATATATTTT	CASREEGSSGNTIYF
TRBV7-9	.	TRBJ2-7	.	TGTGCCAGCAGCCCGGGCAGATACGGGCAGTACTTC	CASSPGRYGQYF
TRBV15	.	TRBJ2-1	TRBD2	TGTGCCACCAGCAGAGTTGGGACTAGCGACGATGAGCAGTTCTTC	CATSRVGTSDDEQFF
TRBV11-2	.	TRBJ1-2	.	TGTGCCAGCAGCTTTGCAGGGGAAGGCTATGGCTACACCTTC	CASSFAGEGYGYTF
TRBV7-6	.	TRBJ2-1	TRBD1	TGTGCCAGCAGCTTATTGAGGACAGGGAACAATGAGCAGTTCTTC	CASSLLRTGNNEQFF
TRBV14	.	TRBJ2-7	TRBD1	TGTGCCAGCAGCCAAGAAGAGATCAAAACGACAGGGCGATCCTACGAGCAGTACTTC	CASSQEEIKTTGRSYEQYF
TRBV19	once	TRBJ2-5	.	TGTGCCAGTAGTATGTGGGTAGGGGAGACCCAGTACTTC	CASSMWVGETQYF
TRBV5-5	.	TRBJ2-7	.	TGTGCCAGCAGCTTCTCGGCCTTAGACACGTCCTACGAGCAGTACTTC	CASSFSALDTSYEQYF
TRBV10-3	once	TRBJ2-3	.	TGTGCCATCAGTGGGTGGGCTGCAGATACGCAGTATTTT	CAISGWAADTQYF
TRBV13	.	TRBJ1-5	.	TGTGCCAGCACCCTAGGGCGGCGGGGGCCCCAGCCCCAGCATTTT	CASTLGRRGPQPQHF
TRBV5-6	.	TRBJ2-7	.	TGTGCCAGCAGCTATGATCGGGACGAGCAGTACTTC	CASSYDRDEQYF
TRBV6-5	.	TRBJ1-2	.	TGTGCCAGCAGTTACTCCCCAGCCCTCTATGGCTACACCTTC	CASSYSPALYGYTF
TRBV4-1	.	TRBJ2-7	.	TGCGCCAGCAGCCAGGGGGCATCCTACGAGCAGTACTTC	CASSQGASYEQYF
TRBV10-2	once	TRBJ1-2	.	TGCGCCAGCAGTGAGTCGAATGTCTATGGCTACACCTTC	CASSESNVYGYTF
TRBV27	.	TRBJ1-2	.	TGTGCCAGCAGTTCTACCCCGGGACTAGTCTATGGCTACACCTTC	CASSSTPGLVYGYTF
TRBV13	.	TRBJ2-2	.	TGTGCCAGCAGCTTTGGTAGGGGAGGTTCCGGGGAGCTGTTTTTT	CASSFGRGGSGELFF
TRBV7-9	.	TRBJ1-6	.	TGTGCCAGCAGCTTGGATAGAAGCTCCTATAATTCACCCCTCCACTTT	CASSLDRSSYNSPLHF
TRBV28	.	TRBJ2-1	TRBD1	TGTGCCAGCAGATGGACAGGGGCTTTGAATGAGCAGTTCTTC	CASRWTGALNEQFF
TRBV9	once	TRBJ2-2	TRBD2	TGTGCCAGCAGCCACCGGGACTACTCCCCCGACACCGGGGAGCTGTTTTTT	CASSHRDYSPDTGELFF